The text below deals with one T cell receptor (beta chain). Antigen unknown. This specimen comes from a study of cytomegalovirus exposure and HLA in healthy donors. General observations from the study: The authors reported that TCR beta sequences could predict HLA-A and HLA-B alleles. These predictions were accurate for most subjects in the first cohort. For most TCR sequences rarity was the rule, although some public TCRs occurred in many donors. Associated with HLA alleles at 0.05 false discovery rate in a later analysis were some 18,000 TCR beta sequences.

The primer mix had 60 Vbeta and 13 Jbeta primers. TCRdb keeps only in-frame clones here, not all; method: immunoSEQ multiplex PCR. This sample has more than 100,000 clones; 76% occur once, and the top ten carry around 1.8%. This CDR3 has 16 residues. CDR1 and CDR2 (germline): SGHNT, YYREEE (reference sequence). V gave up 4 bases and J gave up 10 bases; unmatched junction bases: 15. The origin of this receptor is a female donor in good health and CMV-seropositive. The chain employs TRBV5-4 and TRBJ2-3; 10 positions agree with TRBD2. The sequenced sample consisted of PBMCs. In DNA, the CDR3 is TGTGCCAGCAGCCGTGCCGGGTCTAGCGGGAGTTTGGCGCAGTATTTT. Translating it yields CASSRAGSSGSLAQYF.